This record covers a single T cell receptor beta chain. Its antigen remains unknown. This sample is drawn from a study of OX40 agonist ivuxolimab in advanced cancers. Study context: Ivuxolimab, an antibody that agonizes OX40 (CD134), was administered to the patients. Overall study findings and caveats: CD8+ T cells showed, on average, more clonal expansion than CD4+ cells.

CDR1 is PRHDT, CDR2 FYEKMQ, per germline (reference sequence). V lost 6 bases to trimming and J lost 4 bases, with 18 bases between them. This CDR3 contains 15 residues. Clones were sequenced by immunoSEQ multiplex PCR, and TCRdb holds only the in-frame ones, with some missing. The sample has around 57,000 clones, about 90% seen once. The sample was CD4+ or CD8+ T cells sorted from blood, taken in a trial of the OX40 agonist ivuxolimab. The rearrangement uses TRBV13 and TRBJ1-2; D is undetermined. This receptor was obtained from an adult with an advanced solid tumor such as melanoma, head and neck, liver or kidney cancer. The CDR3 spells CASSSPPGHTYGYTF. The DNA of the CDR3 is TGTGCCAGCAGTAGCCCCCCGGGCCACACCTATGGCTACACCTTC.